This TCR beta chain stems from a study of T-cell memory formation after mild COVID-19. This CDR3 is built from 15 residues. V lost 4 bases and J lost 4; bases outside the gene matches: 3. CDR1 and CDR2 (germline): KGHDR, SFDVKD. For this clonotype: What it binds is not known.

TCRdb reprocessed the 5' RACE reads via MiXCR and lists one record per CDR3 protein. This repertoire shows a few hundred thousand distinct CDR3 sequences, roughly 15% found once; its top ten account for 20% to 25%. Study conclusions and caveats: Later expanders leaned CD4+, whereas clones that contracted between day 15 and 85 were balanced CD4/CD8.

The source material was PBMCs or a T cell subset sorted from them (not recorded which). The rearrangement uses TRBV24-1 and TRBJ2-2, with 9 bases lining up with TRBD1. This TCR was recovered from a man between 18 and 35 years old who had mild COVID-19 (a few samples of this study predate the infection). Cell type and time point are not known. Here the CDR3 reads CATSEGTGTTGELFF. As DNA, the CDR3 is TGTGCCACCAGTGAGGGGACAGGGACCACCGGGGAGCTGTTTTTT.